This T cell receptor (beta chain) was sequenced for a study of metastatic and nonmetastatic thyroid tumors. Study-level background: Repertoires of blood and of tissue (tumor or nodule) from malignant and benign thyroid patients were compared.

With MiXCR, TCRdb reprocessed the PCR reads. The top ten clones hold approximately 30% of a sample with about 20,000 clones, roughly 36% of them seen once. None of the patients had undergone any treatment ahead of thyroid surgery. Germline loops: CDR1 MNHEY, CDR2 SMNVEV (reference sequence). Trimming removed 2 bases at V and 3 bases at J, with 11 bases between. CDR3 length: 14 residues. This sequence was found in a female donor with papillary thyroid cancer or a benign thyroid nodule (not recorded which). Some clones in this sample may be carry-over from other donors' samples. The V gene is TRBV27, the J gene TRBJ2-7, with D maybe TRBD1 (6 bases). Sequenced sample: tumor tissue. CDR3 sequence reads: CASSLGTPIYEQYF. The CDR3 nucleotides are TGTGCCAGCAGTTTAGGGACACCCATCTACGAGCAGTACTTC.